A single sample is the source of the 21 T cell receptor beta chains below, sequenced in a study of response to subunit inactivated influenza vaccine. MiXCR, applied by TCRdb to the RT-PCR reads, yields one record per CDR3 protein. The table records 650,000 to 850,000 distinct CDR3 sequences, about 14% of them present only once. This sample comprised PBMCs from blood, obtained roughly 15 days before vaccination. The receptors originated from a man aged 45 to 65 who received an inactivated influenza vaccine.

This clonotype was seen more than once but under ten times. The chain employs TRBV4-3 and TRBJ2-1; 7 bases map to TRBD2. Germline-derived CDR1 and CDR2 are LGHNA and YSLEER. The CDR3 extends over 16 amino acids. After removal of 2 bases from V and 8 bases from J, the junction contained 12 bases not matched to a gene. This CDR3 reads CASSQQTSSLKDEQFF. CDR3 DNA: TGCGCCAGCAGCCAACAGACTAGCAGCCTTAAGGATGAGCAGTTCTTC.

This chain connects TRBV5-1 to TRBJ2-7; tentative D call: TRBD2 (7 bases). Germline loops: CDR1 SGHRS, CDR2 YFSETQ. The CDR3 loop spans 15 amino acids. Trimming stripped 4 bases from V and 5 bases from J, with 19 bases between. CDR3: CASSTSTGGSNEQYF. CDR3 coding DNA: TGCGCCAGCAGCACCTCGACAGGCGGGAGCAACGAGCAGTACTTC.

This clonotype turned up a few times. The chain couples TRBV20-1 to TRBJ2-7, with 8 bases that match TRBD2. V lost 4 bases, J lost 5 bases, and 7 bases stayed unmatched. This CDR3 has 13 residues. Germline CDR1 DFQATT, CDR2 SNEGSKA (reference sequence). In DNA form, the CDR3 reads TGCAGTGCTAAAACGGGGGGGCTCGACGAGCAGTACTTC. It encodes CSAKTGGLDEQYF.

The genes are TRBV20-1 and TRBJ2-2, with 10 bases aligning to TRBD1. Germline loops: CDR1 DFQATT, CDR2 SNEGSKA (reference sequence). The ends lost 4 bases at V and 6 bases at J; junction bases unmatched: 8. This CDR3 has 15 amino acids. CDR3 residues: CSAKRQGASPGELFF. The CDR3, as DNA: TGCAGTGCTAAAAGACAGGGGGCTTCCCCCGGGGAGCTGTTTTTT.

V gene TRBV28 combines with J gene TRBJ1-2; D is possibly TRBD1 (5 bases). The CDR3 totals 13 residues. Germline loops: CDR1 MDHEN, CDR2 SYDVKM. V lost 6 bases and J lost 4, with 12 bases in between. The DNA of the CDR3 is TGTGCCAGCAGGGGGTCAGGGACCTATGGCTACACCTTC. Encoded protein: CASRGSGTYGYTF.

The sample holds a few counts of this clonotype. The V and J genes are TRBV29-1 and TRBJ2-1, with a possible D match to TRBD2 (5 bases). V dropped 7 bases and J dropped 2 bases, with 12 bases sitting between them. Germline CDR1 SQVTM, CDR2 ANQGSEA. There are 13 residues in the CDR3. DNA of the CDR3: TGCAGCGCATTAACCGGGACCTACAATGAGCAGTTCTTC. Amino acid sequence: CSALTGTYNEQFF.

This clonotype was counted a few times. This rearrangement joins TRBV20-1 to TRBJ1-2; TRBD1 is a possible D gene (5 bases). The CDR3 loop spans 11 amino acids. CDR1 and CDR2 (germline): DFQATT, SNEGSKA (reference sequence). The V end was cut by 6 bases, the J end by 4 bases, with 9 bases between. CDR3 coding DNA: TGCAGTGCAAGGGACGGCTATGGCTACACCTTC. Translated, it gives CSARDGYGYTF.

This clonotype came up a few times. The genes are TRBV29-1 and TRBJ2-1; perhaps TRBD2 as D (5 bases). Trimming removed 3 bases at V and 9 bases at J, with 18 bases between. The CDR3 spans 14 residues. Germline V gene lookup returns CDR1 SQVTM and CDR2 ANQGSEA. The CDR3 sequence: CSVDPRALTGEQFF. CDR3 coding DNA: TGCAGCGTTGATCCGAGGGCCTTAACCGGTGAGCAGTTCTTC.

This chain uses TRBV20-1 with TRBJ2-5, with 11 bases fitting TRBD2. The CDR3 contains 17 residues. V shed 3 bases, J shed 4 bases, and the junction held 13 bases outside the gene matches. Germline CDR1 is DFQATT and CDR2 is SNEGSKA (reference sequence). CDR3 sequence: CSASLIAGGLFRETQYF. In DNA, the CDR3 is TGCAGTGCTAGCCTAATAGCGGGAGGGCTGTTTCGAGAGACCCAGTACTTC.

This clonotype appeared many times. Here the CDR3 reads CASSVRGRYSPLHF. The CDR3 coding sequence is TGTGCCAGCAGTGTCAGGGGCAGGTATTCACCCCTCCACTTT. The chain couples TRBV12-3 or TRBV12-4 to TRBJ1-6, with TRBD1 as a possible D gene (6 bases). The CDR3 extends over 14 amino acids. The germline V and J ends were trimmed by 5 bases and 8 bases, with 13 bases remaining between them.

CDR3 coding DNA: TGTGCCAGCAGCCCACTTCCGGGCTATGGCTACACCTTC. The encoded protein is CASSPLPGYGYTF. V and J are TRBV7-2 and TRBJ1-2; D remains unclear. Germline CDR1 and CDR2: SGHTA and FQGNSA. This CDR3 comprises 13 residues. V shed 5 bases and J shed 4 bases, with 11 bases lying between them.

The chain has TRBV24-1 and TRBJ2-1; TRBD1 matches 10 bases. This CDR3 contains 14 residues. Germline values: CDR1 KGHDR, CDR2 SFDVKD. J lost 9 bases, V lost 9 bases, and 10 bases had no gene match. The CDR3 nucleotides read TGTGCCACCCAACGGGACAGGGGCCTTGGTGAGCAGTTCTTC. This gives the protein CATQRDRGLGEQFF.

This sequence joins TRBV28 and TRBJ2-7, with 13 bases aligning to TRBD2. CDR3 length: 17 amino acids. Trimming cost V 4 bases and J 0 bases; bases outside gene matches: 6. In germline, CDR1 is MDHEN, CDR2 SYDVKM. The CDR3, as DNA: TGTGCCAGCAGTTCTATCGGACTAGCGGGAGTCTCCTACGAGCAGTACTTC. It is translated as CASSSIGLAGVSYEQYF.

There are many counts of this clonotype. V and J are TRBV5-1 and TRBJ2-3, with TRBD2 matching over 12 bases. The CDR3 sequence is 17 residues long. Trimming took 0 bases from V and 3 from J; bases not matched to a gene: 5. Germline V lookup: CDR1 SGHRS, CDR2 YFSETQ. Here the CDR3 DNA reads TGCGCCAGCAGCTTGGCCTCGACTAGCGGGGGAACAGATACGCAGTATTTT. Its protein is CASSLASTSGGTDTQYF.

This clonotype was seen only a few times. The chain links TRBV11-1 to TRBJ1-2; TRBD1 agrees at 10 bases. Germline CDR1 and CDR2: SGHAT and FQDESV (reference sequence). The CDR3 is made up of 17 amino acids. V shed 5 bases, J shed 2 bases, and the junction held 11 bases outside the gene matches. This CDR3 is CASSLRSGTGANYGYTF. In DNA, the CDR3 is TGTGCCAGCAGCCTGAGATCCGGGACAGGGGCAAACTATGGCTACACCTTC.

The gene calls are TRBV19 and TRBJ1-4; no clear D. There are 19 residues in the CDR3. Germline CDR1 reads LNHDA; CDR2 reads SQIVND (reference sequence). The ends were cut back, 9 bases at V and 7 bases at J, with 33 bases in the middle. The CDR3 DNA is TGTGCCAGCCGAGCGGGTGTTTGGCAGGCAGAAGTGCAAAGTGAAAAACTGTTTTTT. This sequence encodes CASRAGVWQAEVQSEKLFF.

This rearrangement joins TRBV5-1 to TRBJ1-1; no definite D call. CDR3 length: 16 residues. Between the trimmed V and J ends, which lost 0 bases and 1 base, there was a span of 13 bases. The germline CDR1 and CDR2 sequences are SGHRS and YFSETQ. The CDR3 bases are TGCGCCAGCAGCTTGGGGTGGGATTTCGGGAACACTGAAGCTTTCTTT. Protein sequence: CASSLGWDFGNTEAFF.

This clonotype was counted only a few times. The CDR3 DNA is TGCGCCAGCAGCCACGCTGGTTGGGCTGAAGCTTTCTTT. It specifies CASSHAGWAEAFF. The chain combines TRBV4-1 with TRBJ1-1; unclear D gene. Trimming pared 3 bases from V and 6 bases from J, leaving 11 bases between. Germline loops: CDR1 MGHRA, CDR2 YSYEKL. CDR3 size: 13 residues.

This chain links TRBV28 with TRBJ2-3; the match to TRBD2 covers 7 bases. Germline CDR1 is MDHEN and CDR2 is SYDVKM. After removal of 6 bases from V and 1 base from J, the junction contained 4 bases not matched to a gene. CDR3 length equals 14 residues. The CDR3 loop is CASSRAGRTDTQYF. In DNA, the CDR3 is TGTGCCAGCAGCAGAGCGGGACGCACAGATACGCAGTATTTT.

This clonotype was seen a few times. This chain uses TRBV7-3 with TRBJ2-2; D is undetermined. Per the germline V gene, CDR1 is SGHTA and CDR2 is FQGTGA. V was trimmed by 2 bases and J by 1 base, leaving 8 bases between them. The CDR3 consists of 15 residues. CDR3 DNA: TGTGCCAGCAGCTTAGGTCAGAGGAACACCGGGGAGCTGTTTTTT. Amino acids: CASSLGQRNTGELFF.

Only a few counts were recorded for this clonotype. V is TRBV7-8 and J is TRBJ2-5, with a weak D call TRBD1 (6 bases). CDR1 SGHVS and CDR2 FQNEAQ come from the germline V gene. The CDR3 covers 15 residues. The ends were cut back, 6 bases at V and 1 base at J, with 15 bases in the middle. As DNA, the CDR3 is TGTGCCAGCAGTATCCTCCGGGACATCCAAGAGACCCAGTACTTC. Translating it yields CASSILRDIQETQYF.